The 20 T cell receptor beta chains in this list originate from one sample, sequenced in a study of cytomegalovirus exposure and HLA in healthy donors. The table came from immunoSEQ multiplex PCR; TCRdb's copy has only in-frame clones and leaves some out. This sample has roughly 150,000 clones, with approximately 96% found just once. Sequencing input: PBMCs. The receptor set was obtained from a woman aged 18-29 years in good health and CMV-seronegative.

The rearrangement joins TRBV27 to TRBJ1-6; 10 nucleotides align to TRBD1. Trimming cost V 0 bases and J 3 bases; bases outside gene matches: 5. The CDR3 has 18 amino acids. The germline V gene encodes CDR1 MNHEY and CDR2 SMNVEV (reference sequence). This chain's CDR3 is CASSLSFDRGLYNSPLHF. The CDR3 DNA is TGTGCCAGCAGTTTATCGTTTGACAGGGGGCTCTATAATTCACCCCTCCACTTT.

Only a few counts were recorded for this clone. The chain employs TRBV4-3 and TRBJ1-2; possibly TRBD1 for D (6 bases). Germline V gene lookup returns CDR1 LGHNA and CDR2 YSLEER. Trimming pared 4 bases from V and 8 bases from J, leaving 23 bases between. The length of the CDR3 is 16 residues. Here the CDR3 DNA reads TGCGCCAGCAGCCTAGAGGGGGGGCGCCAGGGTCGGGGCTACACCTTC. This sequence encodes CASSLEGGRQGRGYTF.

DNA of the CDR3: TGTGCCAGCAGTGAATTGGCCACTGAAGCTTTCTTT. Amino acid sequence: CASSELATEAFF. The chain is built from TRBV6-1 and TRBJ1-1; the D is unclear. Germline V gene sequence: CDR1 MNHNS, CDR2 SASEGT. Between the trimmed V and J ends, which lost 2 bases and 4 bases, there was a span of 5 bases. CDR3 length equals 12 residues.

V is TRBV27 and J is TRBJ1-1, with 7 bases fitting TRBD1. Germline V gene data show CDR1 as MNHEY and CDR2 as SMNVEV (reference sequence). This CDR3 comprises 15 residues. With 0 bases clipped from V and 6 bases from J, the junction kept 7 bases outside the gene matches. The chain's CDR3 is CASSLSPLRGAEAFF. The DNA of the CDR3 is TGTGCCAGCAGTTTATCGCCACTCAGGGGGGCTGAAGCTTTCTTT.

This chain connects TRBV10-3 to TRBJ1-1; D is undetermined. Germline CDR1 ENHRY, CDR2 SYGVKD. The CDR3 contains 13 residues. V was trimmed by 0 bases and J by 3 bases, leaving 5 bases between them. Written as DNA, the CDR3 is TGTGCCATCAGTGAGTCCCGGGACACTGAAGCTTTCTTT. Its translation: CAISESRDTEAFF.

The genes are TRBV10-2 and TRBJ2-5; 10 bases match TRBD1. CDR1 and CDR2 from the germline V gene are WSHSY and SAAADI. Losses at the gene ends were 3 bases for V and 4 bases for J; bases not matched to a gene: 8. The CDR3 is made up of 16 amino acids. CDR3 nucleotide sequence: TGCGCCAGCAGTGATTATGCGACAGGGGGCGGAGAGACCCAGTACTTC. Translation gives CASSDYATGGGETQYF.

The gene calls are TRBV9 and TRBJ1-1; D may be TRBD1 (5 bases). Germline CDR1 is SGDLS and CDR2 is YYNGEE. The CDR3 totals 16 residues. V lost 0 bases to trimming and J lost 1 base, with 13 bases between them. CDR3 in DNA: TGTGCCAGCAGCGTAGTTAGTGGGGGGGAGAACACTGAAGCTTTCTTT. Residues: CASSVVSGGENTEAFF. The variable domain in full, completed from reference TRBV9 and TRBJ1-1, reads DSGVTQTPKHLITATGQRVTLRCSPRSGDLSVYWYQQSLDQGLQFLIQYYNGEERAKGNILERFSAQQFPDLHSELNLSSLELGDSALYFCASSVVSGGENTEAFFGQGTRLTVV.

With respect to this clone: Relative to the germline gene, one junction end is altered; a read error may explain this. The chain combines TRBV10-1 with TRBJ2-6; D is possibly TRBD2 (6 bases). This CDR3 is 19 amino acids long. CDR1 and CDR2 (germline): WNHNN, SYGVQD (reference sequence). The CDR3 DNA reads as TGCGCCAGCAGTGACCGGGCCCTCGGAGGGCCCTCTGAGGCCAACGTCCTGACTTTC. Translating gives CASSDRALGGPSEANVLTF.

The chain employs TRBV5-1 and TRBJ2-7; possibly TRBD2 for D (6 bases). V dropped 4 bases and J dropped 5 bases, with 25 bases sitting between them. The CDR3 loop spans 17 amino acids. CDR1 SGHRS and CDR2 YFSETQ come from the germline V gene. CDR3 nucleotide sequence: TGCGCCAGCAGCCCCTTCCGGGACGGAGGGCCAAGCCACGAGCAGTACTTC. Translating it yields CASSPFRDGGPSHEQYF.

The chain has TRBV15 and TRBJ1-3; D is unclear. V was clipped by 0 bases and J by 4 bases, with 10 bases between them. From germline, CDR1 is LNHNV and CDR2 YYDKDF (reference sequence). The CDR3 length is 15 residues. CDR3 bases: TGTGCCACCAGCAGAGAGCTTTTACAGGGAAACACCATATATTTT. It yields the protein CATSRELLQGNTIYF.

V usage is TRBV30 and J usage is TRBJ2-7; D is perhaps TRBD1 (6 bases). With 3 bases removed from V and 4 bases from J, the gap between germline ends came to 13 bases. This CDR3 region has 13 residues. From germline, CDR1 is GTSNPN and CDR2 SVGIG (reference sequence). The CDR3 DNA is TGTGCCTGGAGGTACAGGGCAGGGTACGAGCAGTACTTC. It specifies CAWRYRAGYEQYF.

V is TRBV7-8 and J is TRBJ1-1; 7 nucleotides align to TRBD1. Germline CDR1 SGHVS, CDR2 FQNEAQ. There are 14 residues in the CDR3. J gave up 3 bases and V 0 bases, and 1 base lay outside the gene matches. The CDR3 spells CASSLARGYTEAFF. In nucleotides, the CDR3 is TGTGCCAGCAGCTTAGCCAGGGGGTACACTGAAGCTTTCTTT. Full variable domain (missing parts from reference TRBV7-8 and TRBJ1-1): GAGVSQSPRYKVAKRGQDVALRCDPISGHVSLFWYQQALGQGPEFLTYFQNEAQLDKSGLPSDRFFAERPEGSVSTLKIQRTQQEDSAVYLCASSLARGYTEAFFGQGTRLTVV.

CDR3 loop: CASSQDLTGGEQYF. The CDR3 coding sequence is TGCGCCAGCAGCCAAGACCTGACAGGGGGCGAGCAGTACTTC. This sequence joins TRBV4-3 and TRBJ2-7; 9 bases are shared with TRBD1. This CDR3 has 14 amino acids. The germline V gene encodes CDR1 LGHNA and CDR2 YSLEER. V shed 0 bases, J shed 6 bases, and the junction held 3 bases outside the gene matches.

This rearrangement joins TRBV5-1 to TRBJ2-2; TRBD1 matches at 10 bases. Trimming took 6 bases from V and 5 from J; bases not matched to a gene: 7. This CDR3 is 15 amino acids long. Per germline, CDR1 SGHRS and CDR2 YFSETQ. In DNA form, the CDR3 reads TGCGCCAGCACCGCCAGGACAGGGGGTACCGGGGAGCTGTTTTTT. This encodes CASTARTGGTGELFF.

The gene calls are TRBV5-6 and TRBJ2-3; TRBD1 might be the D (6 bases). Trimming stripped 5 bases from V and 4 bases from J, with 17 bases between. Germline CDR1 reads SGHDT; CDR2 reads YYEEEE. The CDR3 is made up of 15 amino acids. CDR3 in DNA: TGTGCCAGCAGTTACGGGACAAGGGTTCCAGATACGCAGTATTTT. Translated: CASSYGTRVPDTQYF.

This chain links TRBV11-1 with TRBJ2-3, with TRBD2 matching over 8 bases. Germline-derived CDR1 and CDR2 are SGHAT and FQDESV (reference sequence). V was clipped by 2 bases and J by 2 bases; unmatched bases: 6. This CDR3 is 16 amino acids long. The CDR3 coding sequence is TGTGCCAGCAGCTTACTAGCGGGTCGCCCCACAGATACGCAGTATTTT. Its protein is CASSLLAGRPTDTQYF.

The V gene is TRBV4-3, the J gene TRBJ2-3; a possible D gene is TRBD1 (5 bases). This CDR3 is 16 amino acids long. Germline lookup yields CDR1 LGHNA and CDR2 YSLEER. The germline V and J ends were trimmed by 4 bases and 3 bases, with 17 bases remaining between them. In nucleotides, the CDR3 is TGCGCCAGCAGCCTAAGGGGTACCAGCAAAACAGATACGCAGTATTTT. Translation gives CASSLRGTSKTDTQYF.

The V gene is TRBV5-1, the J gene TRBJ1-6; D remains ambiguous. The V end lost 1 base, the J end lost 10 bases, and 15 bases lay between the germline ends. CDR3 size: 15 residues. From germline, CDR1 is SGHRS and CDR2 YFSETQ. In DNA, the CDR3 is TGCGCCAGCAGCTTGACCCCGGACGGCGGGTCACCCCTCCACTTT. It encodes CASSLTPDGGSPLHF. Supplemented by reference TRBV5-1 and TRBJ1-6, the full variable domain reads KAGVTQTPRYLIKTRGQQVTLSCSPISGHRSVSWYQQTPGQGLQFLFEYFSETQRNKGNFPGRFSGRQFSNSRSEMNVSTLELGDSALYLCASSLTPDGGSPLHFGNGTRLTVT.

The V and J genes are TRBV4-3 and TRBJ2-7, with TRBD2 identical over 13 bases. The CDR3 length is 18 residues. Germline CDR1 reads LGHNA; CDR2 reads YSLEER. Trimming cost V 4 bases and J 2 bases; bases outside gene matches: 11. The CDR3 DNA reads TGCGCCAGCAGCCTAGGGACTAGCGGGGCCGGCCTAACCTACGAGCAGTACTTC. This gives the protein CASSLGTSGAGLTYEQYF.

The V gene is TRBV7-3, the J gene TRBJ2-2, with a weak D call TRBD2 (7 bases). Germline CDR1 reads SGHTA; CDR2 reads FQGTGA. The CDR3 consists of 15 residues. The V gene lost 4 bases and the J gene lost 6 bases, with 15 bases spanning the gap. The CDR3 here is CASSWGGPKPGELFF. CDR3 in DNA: TGTGCCAGCAGCTGGGGGGGGCCTAAGCCCGGGGAGCTGTTTTTT.